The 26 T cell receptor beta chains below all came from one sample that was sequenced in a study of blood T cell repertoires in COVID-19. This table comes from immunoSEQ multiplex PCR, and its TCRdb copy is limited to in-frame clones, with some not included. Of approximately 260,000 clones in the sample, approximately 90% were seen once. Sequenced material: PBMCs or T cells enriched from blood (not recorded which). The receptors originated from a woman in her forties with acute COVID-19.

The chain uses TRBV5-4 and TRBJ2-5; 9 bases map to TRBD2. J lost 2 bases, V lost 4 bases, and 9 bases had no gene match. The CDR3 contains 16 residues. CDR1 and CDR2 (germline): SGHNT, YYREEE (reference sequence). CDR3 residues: CASSPLGTSRQETQYF. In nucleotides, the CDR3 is TGTGCCAGCAGCCCCCTGGGGACTAGCCGACAAGAGACCCAGTACTTC.

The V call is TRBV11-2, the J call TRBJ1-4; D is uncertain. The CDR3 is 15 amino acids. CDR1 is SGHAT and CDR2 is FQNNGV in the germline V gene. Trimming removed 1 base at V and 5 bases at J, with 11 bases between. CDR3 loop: CASSLALAENEKLFF. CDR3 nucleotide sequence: TGTGCCAGCAGCTTAGCTTTGGCTGAAAATGAAAAACTGTTTTTT.

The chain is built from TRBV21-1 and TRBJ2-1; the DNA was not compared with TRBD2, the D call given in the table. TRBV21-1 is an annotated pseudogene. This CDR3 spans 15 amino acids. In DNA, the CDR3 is TGTGCCAGCAGCATAACCGGGTCCACCTACAATGAGCAGTTCTTC. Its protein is CASSITGSTYNEQFF.

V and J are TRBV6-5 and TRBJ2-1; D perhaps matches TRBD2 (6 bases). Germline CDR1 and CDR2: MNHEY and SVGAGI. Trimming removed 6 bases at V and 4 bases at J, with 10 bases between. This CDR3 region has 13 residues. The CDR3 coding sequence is TGTGCCAGCAGCTATAGCGGATACAATGAGCAGTTCTTC. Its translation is CASSYSGYNEQFF.

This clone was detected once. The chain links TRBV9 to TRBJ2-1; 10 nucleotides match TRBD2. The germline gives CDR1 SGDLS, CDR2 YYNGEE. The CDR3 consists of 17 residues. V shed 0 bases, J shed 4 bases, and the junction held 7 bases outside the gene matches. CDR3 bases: TGTGCCAGCAGCGTAGAGAGTGTGACTAGCGGGTACAATGAGCAGTTCTTC. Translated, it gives CASSVESVTSGYNEQFF.

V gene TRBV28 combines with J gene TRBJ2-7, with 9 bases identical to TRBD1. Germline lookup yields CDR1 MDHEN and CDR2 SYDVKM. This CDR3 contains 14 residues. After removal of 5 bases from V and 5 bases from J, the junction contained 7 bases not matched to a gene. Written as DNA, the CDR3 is TGTGCCAGCAGTCGACCGGGACAGGGCCACGAGCAGTACTTC. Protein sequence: CASSRPGQGHEQYF.

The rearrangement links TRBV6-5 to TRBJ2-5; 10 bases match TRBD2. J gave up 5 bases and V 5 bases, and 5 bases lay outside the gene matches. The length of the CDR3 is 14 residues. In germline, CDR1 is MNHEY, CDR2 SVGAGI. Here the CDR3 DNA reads TGTGCCAGCAGTCGTAGCGGGAGGAGGGAGACCCAGTACTTC. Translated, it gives CASSRSGRRETQYF.

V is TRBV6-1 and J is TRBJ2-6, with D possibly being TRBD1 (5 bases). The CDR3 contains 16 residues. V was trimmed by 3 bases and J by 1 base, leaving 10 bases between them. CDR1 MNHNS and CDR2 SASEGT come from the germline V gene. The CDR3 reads CASSEFRTSGANVLTF. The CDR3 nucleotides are TGTGCCAGCAGTGAGTTTCGGACATCTGGGGCCAACGTCCTGACTTTC.

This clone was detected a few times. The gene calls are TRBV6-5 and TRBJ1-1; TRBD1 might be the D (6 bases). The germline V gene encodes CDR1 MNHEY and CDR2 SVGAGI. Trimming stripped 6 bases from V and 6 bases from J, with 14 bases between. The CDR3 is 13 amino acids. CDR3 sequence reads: CASRVKGVAEAFF. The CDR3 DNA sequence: TGTGCCAGCAGAGTCAAGGGGGTGGCTGAAGCTTTCTTT.

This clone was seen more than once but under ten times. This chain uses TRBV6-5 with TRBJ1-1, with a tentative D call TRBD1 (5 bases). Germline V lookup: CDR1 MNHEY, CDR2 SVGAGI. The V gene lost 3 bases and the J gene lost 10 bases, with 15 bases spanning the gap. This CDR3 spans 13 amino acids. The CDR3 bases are TGTGCCAGCAGTTATATGGCAGGGAAAGGAGCTTTCTTT. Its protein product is CASSYMAGKGAFF.

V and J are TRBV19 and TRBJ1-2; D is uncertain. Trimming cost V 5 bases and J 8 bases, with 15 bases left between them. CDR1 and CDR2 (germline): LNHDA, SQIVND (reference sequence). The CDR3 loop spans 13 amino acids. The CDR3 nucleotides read TGTGCCAGTAGTCCAAGGGAGGGAAGAGGCTACACCTTC. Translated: CASSPREGRGYTF. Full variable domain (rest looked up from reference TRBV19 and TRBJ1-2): DGGITQSPKYLFRKEGQNVTLSCEQNLNHDAMYWYRQDPGQGLRLIYYSQIVNDFQKGDIAEGYSVSREKKESFPLTVTSAQKNPTAFYLCASSPREGRGYTFGSGTRLTVV.

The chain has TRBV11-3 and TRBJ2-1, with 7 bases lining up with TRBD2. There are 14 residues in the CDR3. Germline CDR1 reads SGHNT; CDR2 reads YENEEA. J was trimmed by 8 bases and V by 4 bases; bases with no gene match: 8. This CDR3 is CASSSGGSWHEQFF. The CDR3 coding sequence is TGTGCCAGCAGCTCTGGCGGGAGTTGGCATGAGCAGTTCTTC.

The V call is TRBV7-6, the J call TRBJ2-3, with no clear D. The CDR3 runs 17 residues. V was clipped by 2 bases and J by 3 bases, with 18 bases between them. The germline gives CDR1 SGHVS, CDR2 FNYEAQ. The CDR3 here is CASSLKSGLWATDTQYF. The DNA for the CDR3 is TGTGCCAGCAGCTTAAAGAGTGGCCTATGGGCGACAGATACGCAGTATTTT.

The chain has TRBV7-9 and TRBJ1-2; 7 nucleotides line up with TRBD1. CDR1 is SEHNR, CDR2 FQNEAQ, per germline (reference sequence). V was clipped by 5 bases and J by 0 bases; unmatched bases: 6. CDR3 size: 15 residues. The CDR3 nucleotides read TGTGCCAGCAGCCACGGGGACAGAGCTAACTATGGCTACACCTTC. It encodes CASSHGDRANYGYTF.

CDR3 bases: TGTGCCAGCTCACCTCAGTCAGGGATAACCAACTATGGCTACACCTTC. Translated: CASSPQSGITNYGYTF. This chain connects TRBV18 to TRBJ1-2, with a possible D match to TRBD1 (5 bases). The CDR3 has 16 residues. Looked up from germline, CDR1 is KGHSH and CDR2 is LQKENI. Between the trimmed V and J ends, which lost 3 bases and 2 bases, there was a span of 16 bases.

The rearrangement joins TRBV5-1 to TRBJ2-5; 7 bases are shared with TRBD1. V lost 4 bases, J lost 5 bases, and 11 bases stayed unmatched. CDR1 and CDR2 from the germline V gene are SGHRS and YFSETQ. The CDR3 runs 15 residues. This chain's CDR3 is CASSEGTDERETQYF. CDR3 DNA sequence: TGCGCCAGCAGCGAGGGGACAGACGAGCGGGAGACCCAGTACTTC. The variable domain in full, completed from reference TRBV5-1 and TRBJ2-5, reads KAGVTQTPRYLIKTRGQQVTLSCSPISGHRSVSWYQQTPGQGLQFLFEYFSETQRNKGNFPGRFSGRQFSNSRSEMNVSTLELGDSALYLCASSEGTDERETQYFGPGTRLLVL.

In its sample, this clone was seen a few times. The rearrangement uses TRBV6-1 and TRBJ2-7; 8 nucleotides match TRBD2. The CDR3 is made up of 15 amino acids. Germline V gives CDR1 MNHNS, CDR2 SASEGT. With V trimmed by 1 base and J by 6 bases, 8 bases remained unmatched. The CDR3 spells CASSEVVAGRSEQYV. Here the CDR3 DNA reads TGTGCCAGCAGTGAAGTAGTAGCGGGAAGGTCCGAGCAGTACGTC.

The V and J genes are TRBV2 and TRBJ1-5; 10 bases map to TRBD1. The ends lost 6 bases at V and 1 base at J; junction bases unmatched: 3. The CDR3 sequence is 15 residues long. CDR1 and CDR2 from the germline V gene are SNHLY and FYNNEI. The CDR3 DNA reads TGTGCCAGCAGCCAGGGACAGGGGAGCAATCAGCCCCAGCATTTT. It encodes CASSQGQGSNQPQHF.

The CDR3 is CASGLGGREETQYF. The CDR3 nucleotides read TGTGCTAGTGGTTTGGGCGGGAGGGAAGAGACCCAGTACTTC. The chain uses TRBV12-5 and TRBJ2-5; 9 bases are a match to TRBD2. The germline V gene encodes CDR1 LGHNT and CDR2 FRNRAP. With V trimmed by 1 base and J by 3 bases, 0 bases remained unmatched. The length of the CDR3 is 14 residues.

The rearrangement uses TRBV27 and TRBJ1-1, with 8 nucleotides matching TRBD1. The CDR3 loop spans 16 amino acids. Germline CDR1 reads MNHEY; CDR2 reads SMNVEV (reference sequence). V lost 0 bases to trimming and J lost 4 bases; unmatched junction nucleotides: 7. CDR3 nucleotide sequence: TGTGCCAGCAGTTTATCACAGGGGGGTCATGGCACTGAAGCTTTCTTT. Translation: CASSLSQGGHGTEAFF.

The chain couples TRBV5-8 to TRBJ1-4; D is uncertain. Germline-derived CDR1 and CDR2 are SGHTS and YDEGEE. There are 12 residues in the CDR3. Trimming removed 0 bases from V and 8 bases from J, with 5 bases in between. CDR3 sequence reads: CASSLGREKLFF. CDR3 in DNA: TGTGCCAGCAGCTTGGGGAGAGAAAAACTGTTTTTT.

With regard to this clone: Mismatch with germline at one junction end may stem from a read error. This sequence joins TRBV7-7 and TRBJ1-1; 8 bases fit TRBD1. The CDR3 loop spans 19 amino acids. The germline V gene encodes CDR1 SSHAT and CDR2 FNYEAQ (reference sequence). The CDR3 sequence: CASSPINQGAGGAATEAFF. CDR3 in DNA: TGTGCTAGCAGCCCAATCAATCAAGGGGCAGGGGGCGCCGCGACTGAAGCTTTCTTT. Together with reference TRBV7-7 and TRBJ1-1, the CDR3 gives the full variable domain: GAGVSQSPRYKVTKRGQDVTLRCDPISSHATLYWYQQALGQGPEFLTYFNYEAQPDKSGLPSDRFSAERPEGSISTLTIQRTEQRDSAMYRCASSPINQGAGGAATEAFFGQGTRLTVV.

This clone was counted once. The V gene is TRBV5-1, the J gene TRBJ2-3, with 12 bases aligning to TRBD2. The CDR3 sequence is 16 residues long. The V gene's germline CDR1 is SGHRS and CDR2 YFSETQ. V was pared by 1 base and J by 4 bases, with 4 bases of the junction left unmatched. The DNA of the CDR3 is TGCGCCAGCAGCTTGCCTAGCGGGAGGGGGGCAGATACGCAGTATTTT. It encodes CASSLPSGRGADTQYF. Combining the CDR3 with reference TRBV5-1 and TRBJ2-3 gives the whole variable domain KAGVTQTPRYLIKTRGQQVTLSCSPISGHRSVSWYQQTPGQGLQFLFEYFSETQRNKGNFPGRFSGRQFSNSRSEMNVSTLELGDSALYLCASSLPSGRGADTQYFGPGTRLTVL.

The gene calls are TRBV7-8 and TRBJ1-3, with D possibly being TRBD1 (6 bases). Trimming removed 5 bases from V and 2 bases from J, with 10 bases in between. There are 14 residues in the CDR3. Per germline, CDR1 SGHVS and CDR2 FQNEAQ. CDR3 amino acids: CASSAQGAGNTIYF. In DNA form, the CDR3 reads TGTGCCAGCAGCGCACAGGGTGCTGGAAACACCATATATTTT.

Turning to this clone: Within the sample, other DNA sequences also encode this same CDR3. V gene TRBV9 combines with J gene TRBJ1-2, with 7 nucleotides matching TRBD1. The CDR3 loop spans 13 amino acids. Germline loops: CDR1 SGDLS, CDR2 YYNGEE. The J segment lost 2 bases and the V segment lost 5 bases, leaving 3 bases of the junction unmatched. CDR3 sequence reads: CASSQGQNYGYTF. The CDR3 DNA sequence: TGTGCCAGCAGTCAGGGACAGAACTATGGCTACACCTTC.

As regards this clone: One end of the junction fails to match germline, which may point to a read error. The CDR3 nucleotides read TGTGCCAGCAGAGAATCTAGCGGGAGGGCCTCTGAGCAGTTCTTC. Protein: CASRESSGRASEQFF. This sequence joins TRBV25-1 and TRBJ2-1; TRBD2 agrees at 12 bases. This CDR3 region has 15 residues. Germline assignment: CDR1 MGHDK and CDR2 SYGVNS.